Listed below are T cell receptor beta chains from one sample, sequenced in a study of PD-1 blockade in classical Hodgkin lymphoma. Produced via immunoSEQ multiplex PCR; TCRdb's table is partial and in-frame only. Seen here are some 100,000 clones, more than 90% observed once, and the top ten hold 2.5% to 3.5%. The sample in question was peripheral blood mononuclear cells (PBMCs), obtained at baseline. Receptors were obtained from a human donor with classical Hodgkin lymphoma. Each CDR3 is given with its conserved first and last residue. D genes are given only for firm matches. Not every row has a clone size; where given, it reads once, few, many or a size class.

cdr3_aa,cdr3_nt,clone_size,d_call,v_call,j_call
CASSIQAGNQPQHF,TGTGCCAGTAGTATCCAGGCGGGCAATCAGCCCCAGCATTTT,few,-,TRBV19,TRBJ1-5
CASSRRQGQGTGELFF,TGTGCCAGCTCACGACGGCAGGGACAGGGTACCGGGGAGCTGTTTTTT,-,TRBD1,TRBV18,TRBJ2-2
CASSLPWTSGRVTDTQYF,TGTGCCAGCAGCCTGCCCTGGACTAGCGGGAGGGTCACAGATACGCAGTATTTT,once,TRBD2,TRBV9,TRBJ2-3
CASSPRTSWDEQFF,TGCGCCAGCAGCCCCCGGACTAGCTGGGATGAGCAGTTCTTC,-,TRBD2,TRBV4-1,TRBJ2-1
CASRRTGTAPEAFF,TGTGCCAGCAGGAGAACAGGGACAGCCCCTGAAGCTTTCTTT,-,TRBD1,TRBV6-5,TRBJ1-1
CASNLGLSSYNEQFF,TGTGCCAGCAACCTGGGGCTGAGCTCCTACAATGAGCAGTTCTTC,once,-,TRBV5-8,TRBJ2-1
CASSDGPMGETQYF,TGTGCCAGCAGTGACGGACCCATGGGAGAGACCCAGTACTTC,-,-,TRBV2,TRBJ2-5
CASSSRVRTGGGYTF,TGTGCCAGCAGCTCCCGTGTCCGGACAGGAGGGGGCTACACCTTC,-,TRBD1,TRBV9,TRBJ1-2
CASSPRQGASPTQHF,TGTGCCAGCAGTCCTAGACAGGGCGCTTCTCCAACCCAGCATTTT,-,TRBD1,TRBV6-1,TRBJ1-5
CASSLEAGDDSNEQYF,TGTGCCAGCAGCTTAGAGGCAGGGGATGATTCCAACGAGCAGTACTTC,once,-,TRBV7-6,TRBJ2-7
CASSTDPGAYEQYF,TGTGCCAGTAGTACTGACCCAGGGGCCTACGAGCAGTACTTC,-,-,TRBV19,TRBJ2-7
CASSVASGSTDTQYF,TGTGCCAGCAGCGTAGCTAGCGGGAGTACAGATACGCAGTATTTT,-,TRBD2,TRBV9,TRBJ2-3
CASSPRAGTFMNTEAFF,TGTGCCAGCAGCCCCCGGGCAGGGACCTTTATGAACACTGAAGCTTTCTTT,-,-,TRBV5-4,TRBJ1-1
CASSLSLRRSGIQADTQYF,TGTGCCAGCAGCTTATCCCTACGTCGTAGCGGGATACAGGCAGATACGCAGTATTTT,once,TRBD2,TRBV11-3,TRBJ2-3
CASSTLTGGSYEQYF,TGTGCCAGCAGCACCCTGACAGGGGGCTCCTACGAGCAGTACTTC,-,TRBD1,TRBV7-6,TRBJ2-7
CASSQDRGGGSDNEQFF,TGTGCCAGCAGCCAAGATCGGGGCGGGGGGTCCGACAATGAGCAGTTCTTC,-,TRBD2,TRBV4-2,TRBJ2-1
CASSRTGIEGYTF,TGTGCCAGCAGTCGGACAGGGATAGAGGGCTACACCTTC,-,TRBD1,TRBV2,TRBJ1-2
CASSLAAGTYEQYF,TGTGCCAGCAGCTTAGCCGCGGGAACCTACGAGCAGTACTTC,once,-,TRBV11-3,TRBJ2-7
CASSESPETQYF,TGCGCCAGCAGTGAGTCCCCGGAGACCCAGTACTTC,-,-,TRBV10-2,TRBJ2-5
CASSDGRTDTQYF,TGTGCCAGCAGCGATGGTAGGACAGATACGCAGTATTTT,once,-,TRBV2,TRBJ2-3
CASSPGVQGNGSPLHF,TGCGCCAGCAGCCCTGGCGTGCAGGGCAACGGATCACCCCTCCACTTT,-,-,TRBV5-1,TRBJ1-6
CASSLGLAARGEQFF,TGTGCCAGCAGCTTAGGGCTAGCGGCCCGGGGGGAGCAGTTCTTC,-,TRBD2,TRBV13,TRBJ2-1
CASSQDSRGPYEQYF,TGTGCCAGCAGCCAAGATTCACGGGGTCCCTACGAGCAGTACTTC,-,-,TRBV14,TRBJ2-7
CASSFWTESLDEQFF,TGTGCCAGCAGCTTCTGGACAGAGTCTTTGGATGAGCAGTTCTTC,-,-,TRBV11-2,TRBJ2-1
CASSLVTGELFF,TGTGCCAGCAGTTTAGTCACCGGGGAGCTGTTTTTT,-,-,TRBV28,TRBJ2-2
CASSLATVLQETQYF,TGTGCCAGCAGCTTGGCAACAGTCCTTCAAGAGACCCAGTACTTC,-,-,TRBV5-6,TRBJ2-5
CASSTQGRETQYF,TGTGCCAGCAGCACACAGGGACGAGAGACCCAGTACTTC,once,-,TRBV28,TRBJ2-5
CASSLIVGEQYF,TGTGCCAGCAGCTTAATCGTGGGGGAGCAGTACTTC,-,-,TRBV7-9,TRBJ2-7
CASGGTSVSYNEQFF,TGTGCCAGCGGGGGGACTAGCGTCTCCTACAATGAGCAGTTCTTC,-,TRBD2,TRBV7-9,TRBJ2-1
CAIAGVADTQYF,TGTGCCATAGCGGGAGTTGCAGATACGCAGTATTTT,-,TRBD2,TRBV2,TRBJ2-3
CASSQDRARFRRGKLFF,TGTGCCAGCAGCCAAGATCGAGCCCGGTTCCGGAGGGGGAAACTGTTTTTT,-,-,TRBV14,TRBJ1-4
CASSDRDTRRPDTQYF,TGTGCCAGCAGCGACCGGGACACCCGAAGGCCAGATACGCAGTATTTT,-,-,TRBV9,TRBJ2-3
CASSLGPGNDGYEQYF,TGTGCCAGCAGCTTGGGACCGGGAAATGATGGCTACGAGCAGTACTTC,-,-,TRBV5-8,TRBJ2-7
CAWSKGLAREQFF,TGTGCCTGGAGTAAGGGACTAGCGAGGGAGCAGTTCTTC,-,TRBD2,TRBV30,TRBJ2-1
CASSLQGANYGYTF,TGTGCCAGCAGTCTCCAGGGGGCGAACTATGGCTACACCTTC,-,TRBD1,TRBV27,TRBJ1-2
CASRGLAGGPYNEQFF,TGTGCCAGCAGGGGACTAGCGGGAGGCCCCTACAATGAGCAGTTCTTC,-,TRBD2,TRBV2,TRBJ2-1
CASSLDRRAAAGYTF,TGTGCCAGCAGCCTTGACCGTCGTGCGGCTGCGGGCTACACCTTC,-,-,TRBV5-4,TRBJ1-2
CASSLYSGANEKLFF,TGTGCCAGCAGTTTGTACTCAGGGGCTAATGAAAAACTGTTTTTT,-,-,TRBV28,TRBJ1-4
CSVWSRDRDPGGGYTF,TGCAGCGTTTGGTCCCGGGACAGGGATCCCGGGGGTGGCTACACCTTC,few,TRBD1,TRBV29-1,TRBJ1-2
CASSTGTGGSLAFF,TGTGCCAGCAGCACCGGGACAGGGGGCTCGTTAGCTTTCTTT,-,TRBD1,TRBV6-5,TRBJ1-1
CASSPSRGNYGYTF,TGTGCCAGCAGCCCATCCCGGGGAAACTATGGCTACACCTTC,-,-,TRBV11-2,TRBJ1-2
CASRATGGYSNQPQHF,TGCGCCAGCAGGGCGACAGGGGGTTATAGCAATCAGCCCCAGCATTTT,-,TRBD1,TRBV10-2,TRBJ1-5
CASSYSFSEYTDTQYF,TGTGCCAGCAGTTACTCGTTTTCGGAGTACACAGATACGCAGTATTTT,-,-,TRBV6-5,TRBJ2-3
CASKEAGGTNEQFF,TGTGCCAGCAAGGAGGCAGGGGGCACGAATGAGCAGTTCTTC,-,TRBD1,TRBV6-5,TRBJ2-1
CASSISGREGTGELFF,TGTGCCAGTAGTATATCCGGGAGGGAAGGCACCGGGGAGCTGTTTTTT,once,TRBD2,TRBV19,TRBJ2-2
CASSPPNGYEQYF,TGTGCCAGCTCACCACCGAACGGCTACGAGCAGTACTTC,few,-,TRBV18,TRBJ2-7
CASSLGQGTNEQYF,TGTGCCAGCAGTCTAGGACAGGGGACGAACGAGCAGTACTTC,-,TRBD1,TRBV27,TRBJ2-7
CASSSRDIRGYTF,TGTGCCAGCAGCAGCCGGGACATCCGTGGCTACACCTTC,once,-,TRBV6-6,TRBJ1-2